The 11 T cell receptor beta chains listed next were all sequenced from one sample in a study of tissue T cells after allogeneic stem cell transplantation. Enrolled prospectively were adult allogeneic hematopoietic cell transplant recipients whose graft-versus-host disease was steroid-refractory. Sequenced by immunoSEQ multiplex PCR; TCRdb stores in-frame clones only, minus some. The sample includes approximately 2,000 clones, around 60% seen only once; the top ten take approximately 15%. This specimen consisted of ileal tissue, obtained at autopsy. Receptors originate from a male patient older than 55 with steroid-refractory graft-versus-host disease after an allogeneic stem cell transplant. The graft donor may be the source of some T cells.

The rearrangement uses TRBV11-3 and TRBJ2-2, with D perhaps given as TRBD1 or TRBD2 (6 bases each). The ends were cut back, 1 base at V and 2 bases at J, with 11 bases in the middle. This CDR3 has 16 residues. Germline CDR1 is SGHNT and CDR2 is YENEEA. The CDR3 nucleotides read TGTGCCAGCAGCTTAGTAGGAGGGGGTAACACCGGGGAGCTGTTTTTT. This gives the protein CASSLVGGGNTGELFF.

The count of this clone is one. This chain's CDR3 is CASKLLLAGSEQYF. The CDR3 region has the DNA TGCGCCAGCAAGCTTCTCTTGGCAGGGAGCGAGCAGTACTTC. The V call is TRBV5-1, the J call TRBJ2-7; D is tentatively TRBD1 or TRBD2 (5 bases each). CDR1 is SGHRS, CDR2 YFSETQ, per germline. V lost 6 bases and J lost 6, with 19 bases in between. The CDR3 is 14 amino acids.

The chain recombines TRBV10-3 with TRBJ2-1, with 7 bases aligning to TRBD2. CDR1 is ENHRY and CDR2 is SYGVKD in the germline V gene. Trimming removed 4 bases from V and 2 bases from J; junction bases left unmatched: 5. The CDR3 spans 15 residues. CDR3 nucleotides: TGTGCCATCAGTGGGGGGGGAGTGACCTACAATGAGCAGTTCTTC. The encoded protein is CAISGGGVTYNEQFF.

The gene calls are TRBV13 and TRBJ2-1; tentative D call: TRBD2 (5 bases). Germline V gives CDR1 PRHDT, CDR2 FYEKMQ (reference sequence). V lost 3 bases, J lost 9 bases, and 15 bases lay in between. This CDR3 is built from 14 residues. This CDR3 is CASSFQRGMGEQFF. CDR3 in DNA: TGTGCCAGCAGCTTTCAAAGAGGGATGGGTGAGCAGTTCTTC.

This chain links TRBV10-3 with TRBJ2-5; D not resolved. Deletions cut 8 bases from V and 5 bases from J, with 12 bases between. CDR1 and CDR2 (germline): ENHRY, SYGVKD. The CDR3 totals 12 residues. The CDR3: CAIGRDWETQYF. As DNA, the CDR3 is TGTGCCATCGGTAGGGATTGGGAGACCCAGTACTTC.

The V gene is TRBV29-1, the J gene TRBJ1-2, with D perhaps matching TRBD1 (5 bases). Germline assignment: CDR1 SQVTM and CDR2 ANQGSEA. CDR3 size: 15 residues. Trimming shortened V by 0 bases and J by 8 bases, and 19 bases separated the two germline ends. The CDR3 nucleotides are TGCAGCGTTGAAGACAGCGGCGCCGGGGGAACGGGCTACACCTTC. This sequence encodes CSVEDSGAGGTGYTF.

The rearrangement uses TRBV7-3 and TRBJ2-3; D gene ambiguous. Per germline, CDR1 SGHTA and CDR2 FQGTGA. The germline V and J ends were trimmed by 5 bases and 1 base, with 10 bases remaining between them. The CDR3 covers 14 residues. CDR3 residues: CASSLQDGTDTQYF. The DNA of the CDR3 is TGTGCCAGCAGCCTCCAGGACGGCACAGATACGCAGTATTTT.

The V call is TRBV5-8, the J call TRBJ1-1; D uncertain. CDR3 length: 15 amino acids. Trimming removed 0 bases at V and 2 bases at J, with 11 bases between. Germline CDR1 reads SGHTS; CDR2 reads YDEGEE. For the CDR3, the DNA is TGTGCCAGCAGCTTGGGTCTGACGGTTAACACTGAAGCTTTCTTT. Translated, it gives CASSLGLTVNTEAFF.

This sequence joins TRBV5-1 and TRBJ1-1; the D gene is possibly TRBD1 (6 bases). V was cut by 0 bases and J by 1 base, with 7 bases left in between. Germline-derived CDR1 and CDR2 are SGHRS and YFSETQ. This CDR3 is built from 14 residues. CDR3 bases: TGCGCCAGCAGCTTGGGGGGGCGGAACACTGAAGCTTTCTTT. Encoded protein: CASSLGGRNTEAFF.

By proportion, this clone is large. CDR3 sequence reads: CASSLEQRGYTF. DNA for the CDR3: TGTGCCAGCAGTTTAGAACAACGCGGCTACACCTTC. The rearrangement uses TRBV12-3 or TRBV12-4 and TRBJ1-2, with D unclear. The V end was cut by 1 base, the J end by 8 bases, with 8 bases between. The CDR3 is made up of 12 amino acids.

This chain joins TRBV5-1 and TRBJ2-5; TRBD1 is a possible D gene (5 bases). The germline V gene has CDR1 SGHRS and CDR2 YFSETQ. CDR3 size: 16 residues. Trimming took off 0 bases at V and 4 bases at J, with 16 bases between the two ends. The CDR3 nucleotides are TGCGCCAGCAGCTTGGGGGTTCAGGGTGGGCGAGAGACCCAGTACTTC. Encoded protein: CASSLGVQGGRETQYF.